Each of the 30 T cell receptor beta chains below was sequenced from the same sample in a study of cytotoxic CD8 clonotypes in ibrutinib-treated CLL. The table came from immunoSEQ multiplex PCR; TCRdb's copy has only in-frame clones and leaves some out. The sample lists approximately 42,000 clones, over 60% occurring once. The specimen was PBMCs, collected after 12 months of ibrutinib treatment. All receptors derive from a human donor with chronic lymphocytic leukemia.

V gene TRBV27 combines with J gene TRBJ1-1; 7 positions agree with TRBD1. The CDR3 runs 14 residues. Germline lookup yields CDR1 MNHEY and CDR2 SMNVEV (reference sequence). The junction had 2 bases not matched to a gene; V was cut back by 3 bases and J by 1 base. CDR3: CASSLNRGNTEAFF. The CDR3 DNA reads as TGTGCCAGCAGTTTGAACAGGGGGAACACTGAAGCTTTCTTT.

This rearrangement joins TRBV7-2 to TRBJ1-5, with D tentatively TRBD1 (5 bases). V shed 0 bases and J shed 6 bases, with 6 bases lying between them. From germline, CDR1 is SGHTA and CDR2 FQGNSA. The CDR3 length is 13 residues. The CDR3 coding sequence is TGTGCCAGCAGCTTAGCTGACAGTCAGCCCCAGCATTTT. Protein: CASSLADSQPQHF.

The chain carries TRBV28 and TRBJ2-1, with unresolved D. From germline, CDR1 is MDHEN and CDR2 SYDVKM. This CDR3 is built from 12 residues. V lost 2 bases, J lost 2 bases, and 1 base lay in between. The CDR3 reads CASSLPYNEQFF. The CDR3 nucleotides are TGTGCCAGCAGTTTACCCTACAATGAGCAGTTCTTC.

The rearrangement links TRBV28 to TRBJ1-2; 7 bases fit TRBD1. Per the germline V gene, CDR1 is MDHEN and CDR2 is SYDVKM. This CDR3 is built from 17 residues. The V segment lost 4 bases and the J segment 3 bases; nucleotides outside the gene matches: 14. CDR3 region: CASSSQGGWRVDYGYTF. CDR3 coding DNA: TGTGCCAGCAGTTCCCAGGGGGGGTGGCGGGTCGACTATGGCTACACCTTC.

This clone appeared once. The chain uses TRBV5-1 and TRBJ2-7; D uncertain. V was shortened by 2 bases and J by 0 bases, with 9 bases between the two germline ends. Germline lookup yields CDR1 SGHRS and CDR2 YFSETQ. The CDR3 extends over 14 amino acids. CDR3 amino acids: CASSLVADSYEQYF. The CDR3, as DNA: TGCGCCAGCAGCTTAGTTGCGGACTCCTACGAGCAGTACTTC. Based on the CDR3 plus reference TRBV5-1 and TRBJ2-7, the full variable domain is KAGVTQTPRYLIKTRGQQVTLSCSPISGHRSVSWYQQTPGQGLQFLFEYFSETQRNKGNFPGRFSGRQFSNSRSEMNVSTLELGDSALYLCASSLVADSYEQYFGPGTRLTVT.

This rearrangement joins TRBV19 to TRBJ1-4; possible D gene TRBD1, 6 bases. This CDR3 is 13 amino acids long. Germline V lookup: CDR1 LNHDA, CDR2 SQIVND (reference sequence). V lost 9 bases to trimming and J lost 7 bases, with 15 bases between them. CDR3 loop: CASHTGLLEKLFF. CDR3 nucleotides: TGTGCCAGCCATACAGGGCTTCTTGAAAAACTGTTTTTT.

This clone was found a few times. The rearrangement uses TRBV18 and TRBJ1-1, with 8 positions matching TRBD1. The V gene end was trimmed by 6 bases and the J gene end by 2 bases; junction bases not matched to a gene: 5. The germline V gene has CDR1 KGHSH and CDR2 LQKENI. The CDR3 covers 14 residues. The CDR3 DNA reads as TGTGCCAGCTCGCAAGACAGGGGAAACACTGAAGCTTTCTTT. It codes for CASSQDRGNTEAFF.

The chain joins TRBV6-7 to TRBJ2-5, with D unclear. TRBV6-7 is assigned to the ORF class and has an uncertain function. The germline V and J ends were trimmed by 2 bases and 5 bases, with 12 bases remaining between them. CDR3 length: 14 residues. The CDR3 is CASSYPFNGETQYF. The DNA for the CDR3 is TGTGCCAGCAGTTACCCCTTTAATGGGGAGACCCAGTACTTC.

DNA for the CDR3: TGTGCCAGCAGCCCTTGTCGGCTAGCGGGTTATTACGAGCAGTACTTC. Protein sequence: CASSPCRLAGYYEQYF. V is TRBV7-3 and J is TRBJ2-7; TRBD2 agrees at 8 bases. The CDR3 contains 16 residues. The V gene end was trimmed by 5 bases and the J gene end by 4 bases; junction bases not matched to a gene: 13. Germline lookup yields CDR1 SGHTA and CDR2 FQGTGA. Looking up the rest from reference TRBV7-3 and TRBJ2-7 gives the full variable domain: GAGVSQTPSNKVTEKGKYVELRCDPISGHTALYWYRQSLGQGPEFLIYFQGTGAADDSGLPNDRFFAVRPEGSVSTLKIQRTERGDSAVYLCASSPCRLAGYYEQYFGPGTRLTVT.

The chain combines TRBV7-2 with TRBJ2-1; D remains unclear. Per the germline V gene, CDR1 is SGHTA and CDR2 is FQGNSA. CDR3 size: 18 residues. V was trimmed by 1 base and J by 0 bases, leaving 16 bases between them. The CDR3 DNA follows: TGTGCCAGCAGCTTAGGGCAGGTTGCGGACCTCTCCTACAATGAGCAGTTCTTC. Translation: CASSLGQVADLSYNEQFF.

This chain connects TRBV4-1 to TRBJ1-5; tentative D call: TRBD1 (6 bases). Trimming stripped 2 bases from V and 0 bases from J, with 11 bases between. Germline values: CDR1 MGHRA, CDR2 YSYEKL. CDR3 length: 16 amino acids. CDR3 sequence (DNA): TGCGCCAGCAGCCAAACCACAGGGTTTAGCAATCAGCCCCAGCATTTT. The encoded protein is CASSQTTGFSNQPQHF.

This clone was observed a handful of times. J is TRBJ2-7 and V is TRBV4-1, with D possibly being TRBD1 (7 bases). CDR3 length: 15 amino acids. The V end lost 0 bases, the J end lost 7 bases, and 16 bases lay between the germline ends. CDR1 MGHRA and CDR2 YSYEKL come from the germline V gene. CDR3 in amino acids: CASSQEGRGVGEQYF. In nucleotides, the CDR3 is TGCGCCAGCAGCCAAGAGGGCAGGGGGGTTGGAGAGCAGTACTTC.

The sample holds a few counts of this clone. The chain couples TRBV29-1 to TRBJ2-3; 7 bases agree with TRBD2. The CDR3 has 12 amino acids. The trim removed 3 bases at V and 8 bases at J, leaving 5 bases unmatched. Germline lookup yields CDR1 SQVTM and CDR2 ANQGSEA. Here the CDR3 reads CSVELGRATQYF. CDR3 bases: TGCAGCGTTGAGCTTGGGAGGGCTACGCAGTATTTT.

The V gene is TRBV6-5, the J gene TRBJ2-7; the match to TRBD2 covers 7 bases. Per the germline V gene, CDR1 is MNHEY and CDR2 is SVGAGI. Unmatched junction bases numbered 1, after V lost 2 bases and J lost 3 bases. This CDR3 contains 13 residues. CDR3 nucleotide sequence: TGTGCCAGCAGTTACCCGGGGGGCTACGAGCAGTACTTC. It is translated as CASSYPGGYEQYF.

The chain joins TRBV7-9 to TRBJ1-3; D ambiguous. The germline V and J ends were trimmed by 6 bases and 8 bases, with 11 bases remaining between them. This CDR3 has 12 residues. Germline lookup yields CDR1 SEHNR and CDR2 FQNEAQ (reference sequence). CDR3 coding DNA: TGTGCCAGCAGTCAAACGGCGGACACCATATATTTT. This translates into CASSQTADTIYF.

The chain combines TRBV5-1 with TRBJ2-1; 13 positions match TRBD2. From germline, CDR1 is SGHRS and CDR2 YFSETQ. The CDR3 runs to 16 residues. Trimming at V came to 5 bases and at J to 4 bases, leaving 6 bases not matched to a gene. Here the CDR3 DNA reads TGCGCCAGCAGTCGGACTAGCGGGAGTCCGTACAATGAGCAGTTCTTC. As protein: CASSRTSGSPYNEQFF. Supplemented by reference TRBV5-1 and TRBJ2-1, the full variable domain reads KAGVTQTPRYLIKTRGQQVTLSCSPISGHRSVSWYQQTPGQGLQFLFEYFSETQRNKGNFPGRFSGRQFSNSRSEMNVSTLELGDSALYLCASSRTSGSPYNEQFFGPGTRLTVL.

The V gene is TRBV2, the J gene TRBJ2-7, with 10 bases matching TRBD1. In germline, CDR1 is SNHLY, CDR2 FYNNEI. The trim removed 6 bases at V and 3 bases at J, leaving 14 bases unmatched. This CDR3 comprises 17 residues. The CDR3 region has the DNA TGTGCCAGCAGCACCTCGATAGGAGACAGGGGGCGCTACGAGCAGTACTTC. This gives the protein CASSTSIGDRGRYEQYF. Looking up the rest from reference TRBV2 and TRBJ2-7 gives the full variable domain: EPEVTQTPSHQVTQMGQEVILRCVPISNHLYFYWYRQILGQKVEFLVSFYNNEISEKSEIFDDQFSVERPDGSNFTLKIRSTKLEDSAMYFCASSTSIGDRGRYEQYFGPGTRLTVT.

This clone came up a few times. The V and J genes are TRBV2 and TRBJ2-7, with unresolved D. V was pared by 5 bases and J by 7 bases, with 9 bases between. Germline lookup yields CDR1 SNHLY and CDR2 FYNNEI. The CDR3 is made up of 11 amino acids. CDR3 in DNA: TGTGCCAGCAGTCCCAGCGAGGAGCAGTACTTC. Protein: CASSPSEEQYF.

The chain uses TRBV18 and TRBJ2-3, with TRBD2 matching 8 bases. Per germline, CDR1 KGHSH and CDR2 LQKENI. This CDR3 contains 17 residues. V dropped 0 bases and J dropped 4; count of bases not matched to a gene: 9. CDR3 amino acids: CASSPPSTGGPPDTQYF. For the CDR3, the DNA is TGTGCCAGCTCACCACCATCTACGGGAGGGCCACCAGATACGCAGTATTTT.

The V gene is TRBV19, the J gene TRBJ2-3; D might be TRBD2 (5 bases). V dropped 5 bases and J dropped 1 base, with 10 bases sitting between them. Germline loops: CDR1 LNHDA, CDR2 SQIVND (reference sequence). The CDR3 sequence is 14 residues long. The CDR3 sequence: CASSGLIGTDTQYF. Here the CDR3 DNA reads TGTGCCAGTAGTGGACTTATTGGCACAGATACGCAGTATTTT.

The V call is TRBV5-4, the J call TRBJ2-3; D uncertain. This CDR3 region has 16 residues. Germline V gene lookup returns CDR1 SGHNT and CDR2 YYREEE (reference sequence). V lost 6 bases and J lost 3, with 20 bases in between. The CDR3 DNA reads TGTGCCAGCAAAGTTTCGGCAGGCCAGAAAACAGATACGCAGTATTTT. Protein sequence: CASKVSAGQKTDTQYF.

The V call is TRBV5-1, the J call TRBJ2-7, with TRBD2 matching 9 bases. The CDR3 runs to 14 residues. Trimming cost V 0 bases and J 3 bases; bases outside gene matches: 1. In germline, CDR1 is SGHRS, CDR2 YFSETQ. The CDR3 protein is CASSLGTSDYEQYF. CDR3 bases: TGCGCCAGCAGCTTGGGGACTAGCGACTACGAGCAGTACTTC.

V gene TRBV5-1 combines with J gene TRBJ2-7; TRBD1 or TRBD2 may be the D gene (5 bases each). From germline, CDR1 is SGHRS and CDR2 YFSETQ. The CDR3 sequence is 15 residues long. The V end was cut by 0 bases, the J end by 0 bases, with 10 bases between. In DNA form, the CDR3 reads TGCGCCAGCAGCTTGGCCGGGACCCTCTCCTACGAGCAGTACTTC. Its protein is CASSLAGTLSYEQYF.

This clone came up once. The chain combines TRBV10-3 with TRBJ2-1; D tentatively fits TRBD1 or TRBD2 (6 bases each). The germline V gene encodes CDR1 ENHRY and CDR2 SYGVKD. This CDR3 has 14 amino acids. Trimming removed 9 bases from V and 6 bases from J, with 18 bases in between. CDR3 loop: CAMGGGSDSNEQFF. DNA for the CDR3: TGTGCCATGGGGGGCGGAAGCGATTCCAATGAGCAGTTCTTC.

The CDR3 loop reads CASSIVAGKETQYF. Written as DNA, the CDR3 is TGTGCCAGTAGTATAGTGGCGGGTAAAGAGACCCAGTACTTC. This sequence joins TRBV19 and TRBJ2-5, with D maybe TRBD2 (5 bases). Germline CDR1 is LNHDA and CDR2 is SQIVND (reference sequence). V was pared by 1 base and J by 3 bases, with 9 bases between. The CDR3 consists of 14 residues.

The rearrangement links TRBV18 to TRBJ1-1, with 8 bases lining up with TRBD1. J gave up 4 bases and V 3 bases, and 16 bases lay outside the gene matches. The CDR3 totals 18 residues. Germline V gene data show CDR1 as KGHSH and CDR2 as LQKENI. This chain's CDR3 is CASSPLGTGDASTTEAFF. In DNA, the CDR3 is TGTGCCAGCTCACCCCTAGGGACAGGTGACGCCAGCACCACTGAAGCTTTCTTT.

This rearrangement joins TRBV6-5 to TRBJ2-1; possible D gene TRBD2, 6 bases. V was shortened by 6 bases and J by 4 bases, with 16 bases between the two germline ends. Germline V gene data show CDR1 as MNHEY and CDR2 as SVGAGI. The CDR3 runs to 15 residues. The CDR3 sequence: CASSQDYGQYNEQFF. Here the CDR3 DNA reads TGTGCCAGCAGCCAGGACTACGGCCAATACAATGAGCAGTTCTTC.

This rearrangement joins TRBV19 to TRBJ2-7; 9 nucleotides align to TRBD1. The germline gives CDR1 LNHDA, CDR2 SQIVND (reference sequence). J gave up 1 base and V 6 bases, and 7 bases lay outside the gene matches. The CDR3 length is 15 residues. The CDR3 nucleotides read TGTGCCAGTAGACCCCGGACAGGGGCATCCTACGAGCAGTACTTC. This gives the protein CASRPRTGASYEQYF.

The chain is built from TRBV6-5 and TRBJ2-5; the match to TRBD2 covers 10 bases. This CDR3 spans 15 amino acids. Unmatched junction bases numbered 7, after V lost 5 bases and J lost 4 bases. Germline CDR1 is MNHEY and CDR2 is SVGAGI. CDR3 sequence: CASSLSSGRGETQYF. CDR3 coding DNA: TGTGCCAGCAGTCTATCGAGCGGGAGGGGAGAGACCCAGTACTTC.

This chain links TRBV5-1 with TRBJ2-3; 7 bases map to TRBD2. The CDR3 spans 13 residues. J lost 4 bases, V lost 2 bases, and 1 base had no gene match. Germline-derived CDR1 and CDR2 are SGHRS and YFSETQ. This chain's CDR3 is CASSFSGPDTQYF. CDR3 nucleotide sequence: TGCGCCAGCAGCTTTAGCGGGCCAGATACGCAGTATTTT.